The 16 T cell receptor beta chains reported below all come from one sample, sequenced in a study of response to subunit inactivated influenza vaccine. TCRdb re-called the RT-PCR reads through MiXCR, storing one row per CDR3 protein. The sample yields hundreds of thousands of distinct CDR3 sequences, about 18% seen once. Specimen: PBMCs from blood, collected less than 6 days after vaccination. The receptors were sampled from a man aged 45 to 65 who received an inactivated influenza vaccine.

This clonotype was seen a few times. The J gene is TRBJ2-2, the V gene TRBV15; D unclear. The CDR3 runs to 13 residues. V was clipped by 4 bases and J by 3 bases, with 6 bases between them. CDR1 and CDR2 from the germline V gene are LNHNV and YYDKDF (reference sequence). In nucleotides, the CDR3 is TGTGCCACCAGCAAAGGAGACACCGGGGAGCTGTTTTTT. This encodes CATSKGDTGELFF.

This chain uses TRBV4-3 with TRBJ2-1, with 13 bases aligning to TRBD2. V was clipped by 1 base and J by 1 base; unmatched bases: 10. The CDR3 sequence is 20 residues long. Germline CDR1 LGHNA, CDR2 YSLEER. This CDR3 is CASSQGTSGSYSRSYNEQFF. The DNA of the CDR3 is TGCGCCAGCAGCCAAGGGACTAGCGGGAGTTACTCGAGGTCCTACAATGAGCAGTTCTTC.

This clonotype was counted only a few times. The CDR3 DNA is TGCAGTCTCCACTCGGGGCCGGGTGAGCAGTACTTC. This gives the protein CSLHSGPGEQYF. The V and J genes are TRBV20-1 and TRBJ2-7; D may correspond to TRBD1 or TRBD2 (5 bases each). CDR1 DFQATT and CDR2 SNEGSKA come from the germline V gene (reference sequence). Trimming shortened V by 8 bases and J by 7 bases, and 18 bases separated the two germline ends. The length of the CDR3 is 12 residues.

V gene TRBV10-3 combines with J gene TRBJ2-2, with TRBD2 as a possible D gene (6 bases). Germline lookup yields CDR1 ENHRY and CDR2 SYGVKD. The CDR3 is made up of 14 amino acids. Trimming pared 8 bases from V and 3 bases from J, leaving 13 bases between. The CDR3 DNA reads TGTGCCATCCGGCAGGGAGGTTACACCGGGGAGCTGTTTTTT. It encodes CAIRQGGYTGELFF.

This clonotype was seen ten or more times. This sequence joins TRBV20-1 and TRBJ2-2; maybe TRBD2 (6 bases). The CDR3 loop spans 14 amino acids. CDR1 and CDR2 (germline): DFQATT, SNEGSKA (reference sequence). V lost 0 bases to trimming and J lost 5 bases, with 10 bases between them. The CDR3 sequence is CSARDGGGTGELFF. The CDR3 bases are TGCAGTGCTAGAGACGGGGGTGGGACCGGGGAGCTGTTTTTT.

Many counts were recorded for this clonotype. The rearrangement joins TRBV12-3 or TRBV12-4 to TRBJ1-1, with D tentatively TRBD1 (5 bases). This CDR3 is 14 amino acids long. V lost 4 bases and J lost 5, with 14 bases in between. The CDR3 protein is CASSSRQGRTEAFF. Here the CDR3 DNA reads TGTGCCAGCAGTTCCCGGCAGGGTCGGACTGAAGCTTTCTTT.

This clonotype has at least ten counts. The V gene is TRBV12-3 or TRBV12-4, the J gene TRBJ2-5, with 7 positions matching TRBD1. The CDR3 totals 13 residues. With 6 bases clipped from V and 5 bases from J, the junction kept 6 bases outside the gene matches. CDR3 region: CASRTGVKETQYF. The CDR3 nucleotides read TGTGCCAGCAGAACAGGGGTGAAGGAGACCCAGTACTTC.

This chain joins TRBV11-1 and TRBJ2-3; possible D gene TRBD2, 7 bases. The CDR3 loop spans 18 amino acids. V shed 3 bases and J shed 0 bases, with 19 bases lying between them. The germline gives CDR1 SGHAT, CDR2 FQDESV (reference sequence). The CDR3 region is CASSFLSAGATSTDTQYF. The DNA for the CDR3 is TGTGCCAGCAGCTTTCTTTCGGCGGGGGCCACTAGCACAGATACGCAGTATTTT.

V and J are TRBV20-1 and TRBJ1-5; 7 nucleotides line up with TRBD1. From germline, CDR1 is DFQATT and CDR2 SNEGSKA (reference sequence). The CDR3 covers 18 residues. The junction had 13 bases not matched to a gene; V was cut back by 0 bases and J by 2 bases. CDR3 sequence: CSARDRGSTTGGNQPQHF. For the CDR3, the DNA is TGCAGTGCTAGAGATCGGGGGTCTACTACAGGGGGCAATCAGCCCCAGCATTTT.

The chain employs TRBV30 and TRBJ2-3; 8 nucleotides agree with TRBD2. V gave up 4 bases and J gave up 2 bases; unmatched junction bases: 17. The length of the CDR3 is 18 residues. Germline assignment: CDR1 GTSNPN and CDR2 SVGIG (reference sequence). This CDR3 reads CAWNRPGLGPNYTDTQYF. In nucleotides, the CDR3 is TGTGCCTGGAACCGTCCGGGACTAGGCCCGAATTACACAGATACGCAGTATTTT.

This clonotype was seen only a few times. V and J are TRBV7-2 and TRBJ2-7; TRBD2 is a possible D gene (7 bases). The V and J ends lost 2 bases and 3 bases respectively, with 17 bases between them. CDR1 is SGHTA, CDR2 FQGNSA, per germline. The CDR3 is 16 residues long. DNA for the CDR3: TGTGCCAGCAGCTTAATTCTGGGGGGGGCCGGCTACGAGCAGTACTTC. It specifies CASSLILGGAGYEQYF.

This clonotype appeared many times. The chain has TRBV20-1 and TRBJ2-7, with D tentatively TRBD2 (6 bases). V was shortened by 3 bases and J by 1 base, with 16 bases between the two germline ends. The CDR3 spans 15 residues. CDR1 is DFQATT and CDR2 is SNEGSKA in the germline V gene (reference sequence). CDR3 DNA sequence: TGCAGTGCTAGGGACCCGGGACTTATGTCCTACGAGCAGTACTTC. It encodes CSARDPGLMSYEQYF.

This clonotype was detected only a few times. The chain is built from TRBV6-2 or TRBV6-3 and TRBJ2-1, with D perhaps TRBD1 (7 bases). With 8 bases removed from V and 3 bases from J, the gap between germline ends came to 17 bases. Germline values: CDR1 MNHEY, CDR2 SVGEGT. The CDR3 has 15 amino acids. CDR3: CASGEYRGLYNEQFF. DNA of the CDR3: TGTGCCAGCGGAGAGTACAGGGGACTCTACAATGAGCAGTTCTTC.

This rearrangement joins TRBV28 to TRBJ1-1; D unclear. Germline V gene data show CDR1 as MDHEN and CDR2 as SYDVKM. The CDR3 consists of 14 residues. The ends were cut back, 9 bases at V and 4 bases at J, with 18 bases in the middle. DNA of the CDR3: TGTGCCAGTAGCCCACGGGGTGGGAGCACTGAAGCTTTCTTT. This gives the protein CASSPRGGSTEAFF. Full variable domain (missing parts from reference TRBV28 and TRBJ1-1): DVKVTQSSRYLVKRTGEKVFLECVQDMDHENMFWYRQDPGLGLRLIYFSYDVKMKEKGDIPEGYSVSREKKERFSLILESASTNQTSMYLCASSPRGGSTEAFFGQGTRLTVV.

Ten or more counts support this clonotype. The gene calls are TRBV7-2 and TRBJ1-1; D not resolved. Trimming cost V 1 base and J 1 base, with 7 bases left between them. CDR1 is SGHTA, CDR2 FQGNSA, per germline. This CDR3 spans 14 amino acids. The CDR3 DNA is TGTGCCAGCAGCTTAGGGGGTGGGAACACTGAAGCTTTCTTT. Translating it yields CASSLGGGNTEAFF. The full variable domain, in which reference TRBV7-2 and TRBJ1-1 provide the parts outside the CDR3, is GAGVSQSPSNKVTEKGKDVELRCDPISGHTALYWYRQSLGQGLEFLIYFQGNSAPDKSGLPSDRFSAERTGGSVSTLTIQRTQQEDSAVYLCASSLGGGNTEAFFGQGTRLTVV.

This chain connects TRBV11-2 to TRBJ1-5; D is possibly TRBD1 (6 bases). CDR1 is SGHAT, CDR2 FQNNGV, per germline. CDR3 size: 17 residues. Trimming took 4 bases from V and 2 from J, leaving 18 bases between them. CDR3 in DNA: TGTGCCAGCAGCTCGGGGCAGGGGCGCCCTCGCAATCAGCCCCAGCATTTT. As protein: CASSSGQGRPRNQPQHF.